This entry is about one TCR beta chain. This clonotype was counted at least ten times. Its binding antigen is unknown. No qualities accompany the bases; no much larger clone lies one base away. The source of the sample is a study of T-cell memory formation after mild COVID-19 (dated by TCRdb to the early 2020s). A note on the overall study: TCR sequence clusters from the two donors were found to be largely donor specific. T-cell clones expanding and contracting after mild COVID-19 in two donors were tracked by longitudinal TCRalpha and TCRbeta repertoire sequencing. Two young, previously healthy adult volunteers, one female and one male, were included in the cohort. Findings and caveats that apply to the study as a whole: The second-wave clones that peaked on day 37 were not confirmed to be SARS-CoV-2 specific. Contracting CD4+ clones were located mainly in the CM and EM memory subsets, whereas CD8+ clones were found to be enriched in EMRA. Balanced CD4/CD8 phenotypes were observed for clones contracting from day 15 to 85, whereas a bias towards CD4+ was observed for a second wave of clones expanding from day 15 to 37. The study included only two mild cases, and larger cohorts that include severe cases with pre-infection samples were judged to be necessary. Some responding clones were found in pre-infection memory, which suggests that pre-existing cross-reactive memory T cells took part in the SARS-CoV-2 response.

The sequencer listed for this sample is Illumina NovaSeq 6000. TCRalpha and TCRbeta cDNA libraries were constructed by 5'RACE with constant-segment primers, with sample barcodes and unique molecular identifiers being introduced. Trizol reagent was used to extract RNA from every sample. The libraries were amplified in two PCR steps, and the second step added a second sample barcode and Illumina TruSeq adapters. The libraries were sequenced on an Illumina NovaSeq using 2 x 150 bp paired-end reads. In the original analysis: Reads were demultiplexed and collapsed into UMI-guided consensus sequences with migec v1.2.7. Using mixcr v2.1.11, the UMI consensuses were aligned to TRA and TRB V and J templates and assembled into clonotypes. A clonotype was counted as expanded or contracted only if both edgeR and NoisET called the change significant, with noise models trained on biological replicates. For edgeR calls, a false discovery rate-adjusted p below 0.01 and a log2 fold-change threshold of 1 were applied. As an exploratory analysis of dynamics, PCA with hierarchical clustering was applied to max-normalized trajectories of the 1000 most abundant clonotypes. Separately sequenced CD4+ and CD8+ repertoires were used to assign the CD4 or CD8 phenotype of responding clones. TCRdb reran the public reads through fastp at Q25 and MiXCR, keeping productive beta chains. Identical CDR3 proteins give one entry, which carries the most common genes and DNA. None of the V and J calls come from the authors' own analysis; TCRdb made them. For this sample the table gives about 40,000 distinct CDR3 sequences, of which 6% to 7.5% were detected only once. The ten biggest clones cover 0.7% to 0.85% of the sample.

V lost 1 base and J lost 4 bases; the stretch between them is 11 bases long. The CDR3, from cysteine to phenylalanine, totals 14 residues. The read is trimmed to its CDR3 DNA, 42 bases read in frame from base 1. The germline V gene encodes CDR1 SGHRS and CDR2 YFSETQ. Ficoll-Paque density gradient centrifugation was used to isolate PBMCs. The rearrangement combines TRBV5-1 with TRBJ1-2; the D gene is not confidently resolved. The sequence was obtained from an adult who had mild COVID-19 (a few samples of this study predate the infection). The sample titles of this study are shuffled in the database, so cell type and time point are left out. Sequenced input: PBMCs or a T cell subset sorted from them (not recorded which). The DNA reads TGCGCCAGCAGCTTGCAAGCGAATCTCTATGGCTACACCTTC. This is translated as CASSLQANLYGYTF.